What follows are 20 T cell receptor beta chains derived from one specimen sequenced in a study of CD8 T cells in ankylosing spondylitis. Study findings and constraints: A TCR beta motif of under 10 highly homologous variants appeared characteristic of ankylosing spondylitis blood.

These receptors have no known antigen. TCRdb analysed the 5' RACE reads with MiXCR anew, one entry per CDR3 protein. The repertoire holds roughly 440,000 distinct CDR3 sequences, with roughly 17% as singletons. The sample was blood, either unsorted or a sorted T cell fraction (not recorded which). The receptor set was obtained from a male donor with ankylosing spondylitis.

This clonotype turned up a few times. The chain employs TRBV28 and TRBJ2-1, with D tentatively TRBD2 (6 bases). V gave up 2 bases and J gave up 0 bases, with 11 bases separating them. The CDR3 is made up of 16 amino acids. Germline V CDR1 and CDR2: MDHEN, SYDVKM. CDR3 DNA sequence: TGTGCCAGCAGTTTACTGGGGGGAGGCTCCTACAATGAGCAGTTCTTC. It translates to CASSLLGGGSYNEQFF.

The chain's CDR3 is CASSELAGVGQYF. DNA of the CDR3: TGTGCCAGCAGTGAACTAGCGGGAGTAGGGCAGTACTTC. This chain connects TRBV2 to TRBJ2-7; 10 bases agree with TRBD2. This CDR3 is built from 13 residues. Germline CDR1 is SNHLY and CDR2 is FYNNEI. V gave up 2 bases and J gave up 9 bases; unmatched junction bases: 4.

This clonotype was observed a few times. V usage is TRBV4-1 and J usage is TRBJ2-3, with D possibly being TRBD1 (6 bases). The CDR3 consists of 14 residues. The germline V gene has CDR1 MGHRA and CDR2 YSYEKL. V was clipped by 1 base and J by 6 bases, with 11 bases between them. CDR3 region: CASSQGGPWDTQYF. The CDR3 nucleotides are TGCGCCAGCAGCCAAGGGGGGCCCTGGGATACGCAGTATTTT.

The rearrangement joins TRBV6-2 or TRBV6-3 to TRBJ2-1; TRBD2 matches 7 bases. V shed 2 bases and J 6 bases; nucleotides not matched to a gene: 4. Per the germline V gene, CDR1 is MNHEY and CDR2 is SVGEGT. This CDR3 contains 14 residues. The DNA for the CDR3 is TGTGCCAGCAGTTACCGGGGCGGGAGCAATGAGCAGTTCTTC. Translation: CASSYRGGSNEQFF.

The rearrangement joins TRBV14 to TRBJ2-7, with 8 bases identical to TRBD1. Unmatched junction bases numbered 4, after V lost 3 bases and J lost 3 bases. This CDR3 region has 14 residues. CDR1 and CDR2 from the germline V gene are SGHDN and FVKESK. The CDR3 spells CASSHRDRIYEQYF. The CDR3 DNA reads TGTGCCAGCAGCCACCGGGACAGGATCTACGAGCAGTACTTC.

The chain links TRBV12-3 or TRBV12-4 to TRBJ2-5, with 7 bases that match TRBD2. Trimming took 8 bases from V and 7 from J; bases not matched to a gene: 7. The CDR3 extends over 12 amino acids. CDR3 sequence reads: CASGGGGATQYF. CDR3 DNA sequence: TGTGCCAGCGGGGGGGGAGGGGCGACCCAGTACTTC.

This clonotype was seen a few times. The chain recombines TRBV5-1 with TRBJ2-7; D might be TRBD1 (6 bases). This CDR3 region has 14 residues. Trimming removed 6 bases from V and 0 bases from J, with 13 bases in between. Germline CDR1 SGHRS, CDR2 YFSETQ. CDR3 loop: CASMWTESSYEQYF. The CDR3 nucleotides read TGCGCCAGCATGTGGACAGAGAGCTCCTACGAGCAGTACTTC. Full variable domain (rest looked up from reference TRBV5-1 and TRBJ2-7): KAGVTQTPRYLIKTRGQQVTLSCSPISGHRSVSWYQQTPGQGLQFLFEYFSETQRNKGNFPGRFSGRQFSNSRSEMNVSTLELGDSALYLCASMWTESSYEQYFGPGTRLTVT.

This rearrangement joins TRBV5-4 to TRBJ2-1; D is unclear. This CDR3 contains 11 residues. Deletions cut 4 bases from V and 10 bases from J, with 9 bases between. Germline-derived CDR1 and CDR2 are SGHNT and YYREEE (reference sequence). The CDR3 loop reads CASSTEREQFF. DNA for the CDR3: TGTGCCAGCAGCACGGAGAGAGAGCAGTTCTTC.

There are a few counts of this clonotype. The genes are TRBV9 and TRBJ2-5; 9 nucleotides agree with TRBD2. V dropped 4 bases and J dropped 2; count of bases not matched to a gene: 9. The CDR3 is made up of 16 amino acids. Germline assignment: CDR1 SGDLS and CDR2 YYNGEE. Here the CDR3 DNA reads TGTGCCAGCAGCACCCCGGGACTAGCCAAACAAGAGACCCAGTACTTC. This translates into CASSTPGLAKQETQYF.

This clonotype was counted a few times. The rearrangement links TRBV10-3 to TRBJ2-1; D remains ambiguous. V lost 10 bases to trimming and J lost 6 bases, with 16 bases between them. The CDR3 has 13 amino acids. Germline V CDR1 and CDR2: ENHRY, SYGVKD. The DNA of the CDR3 is TGTGCCACCGGGCCATCGGCCCCCAATGAGCAGTTCTTC. Translation gives CATGPSAPNEQFF.

The sample holds a few counts of this clonotype. CDR3 DNA: TGTGCCAGCAAAGGGACTAGCGGGGTGGAGACCCAGTACTTC. This encodes CASKGTSGVETQYF. The V call is TRBV6-1, the J call TRBJ2-5, with 13 bases aligning to TRBD2. The length of the CDR3 is 14 residues. Germline trimming cut 7 bases from V and 5 bases from J; bases unmatched to any gene: 4. From germline, CDR1 is MNHNS and CDR2 SASEGT.

About this clonotype: A much larger clone sits a single nucleotide away, making a read error possible. The chain carries TRBV24-1 and TRBJ2-2; D could derive from TRBD1 or TRBD2 (5 bases each). In germline, CDR1 is KGHDR, CDR2 SFDVKD. The CDR3 contains 16 residues. The CDR3 sequence is CDTSPSGAKNTGELFF. The CDR3 DNA is TGTGACACCAGCCCTTCCGGGGCAAAGAACACCGGGGAGCTGTTTTTT.

This clonotype showed up many times. This chain uses TRBV5-1 with TRBJ2-7; 12 bases are a match to TRBD2. The CDR3 runs to 16 residues. The V segment lost 6 bases and the J segment 0 bases; nucleotides outside the gene matches: 7. Germline CDR1 SGHRS, CDR2 YFSETQ. CDR3 nucleotide sequence: TGCGCCAGCAAACGGACTAGCGGGGAGTACTCCTACGAGCAGTACTTC. This encodes CASKRTSGEYSYEQYF.

This chain links TRBV2 with TRBJ2-3, with D perhaps TRBD2 (5 bases). CDR3 length: 13 amino acids. CDR1 is SNHLY, CDR2 FYNNEI, per germline. Trimming cost V 7 bases and J 5 bases, with 13 bases left between them. CDR3 sequence reads: CASIFPGRDTQYF. In nucleotides, the CDR3 is TGTGCCAGCATTTTTCCGGGAAGAGATACGCAGTATTTT.

V usage is TRBV5-5 and J usage is TRBJ2-5; D may be TRBD2 (6 bases). This CDR3 has 16 amino acids. The germline V gene has CDR1 SGHKS and CDR2 YYEKEE (reference sequence). V lost 2 bases, J lost 1 base, and 15 bases lay in between. CDR3 coding DNA: TGTGCCAGCAGCTTTACTGGCGGGGCTTTCCAAGAGACCCAGTACTTC. The encoded protein is CASSFTGGAFQETQYF.

This clonotype occurred many times. The chain joins TRBV28 to TRBJ2-3; D is unresolved. V lost 6 bases, J lost 3 bases, and 7 bases lay in between. Germline-derived CDR1 and CDR2 are MDHEN and SYDVKM. This CDR3 has 12 amino acids. In DNA, the CDR3 is TGTGCCAGCAGCTTAATAACAGATACGCAGTATTTT. It codes for CASSLITDTQYF.

The chain carries TRBV5-1 and TRBJ2-2; D is ambiguous. The V end was cut by 1 base, the J end by 0 bases, with 10 bases between. CDR3 size: 16 residues. The germline gives CDR1 SGHRS, CDR2 YFSETQ. The CDR3, as DNA: TGCGCCAGCAGCTTGTCAGTGTCCGCGAACACCGGGGAGCTGTTTTTT. As protein: CASSLSVSANTGELFF.

The chain is built from TRBV6-2 or TRBV6-3 and TRBJ1-5; D is possibly TRBD1 (5 bases). Germline CDR1 and CDR2: MNHEY and SVGEGT. This CDR3 has 14 amino acids. Trimming left V 6 bases short and J 7 bases short, with 16 bases between. The CDR3 sequence: CASREAQGGQPQHF. In DNA, the CDR3 is TGTGCCAGCAGGGAGGCCCAGGGAGGGCAGCCCCAGCATTTT.

V and J are TRBV2 and TRBJ2-7, with TRBD1 matching 9 bases. The CDR3 sequence is 16 residues long. In germline, CDR1 is SNHLY, CDR2 FYNNEI. After removal of 6 bases from V and 4 bases from J, the junction contained 13 bases not matched to a gene. CDR3 in amino acids: CASSKTTGTGLYEQYF. Written as DNA, the CDR3 is TGTGCCAGCAGCAAAACCACCGGGACAGGGTTGTACGAGCAGTACTTC.

J is TRBJ1-5 and V is TRBV20-1; TRBD1 is a possible D gene (6 bases). The germline V gene encodes CDR1 DFQATT and CDR2 SNEGSKA (reference sequence). This CDR3 spans 13 amino acids. Trimming stripped 5 bases from V and 4 bases from J, with 12 bases between. The DNA for the CDR3 is TGCAGTGCTCAGGGGACGGGAAATCAGCCCCAGCATTTT. Its translation is CSAQGTGNQPQHF.